Listed here are 26 T cell receptor beta chains from one sample, sequenced in a study of OX40 agonist ivuxolimab in advanced cancers. Method: immunoSEQ multiplex PCR; TCRdb's copy keeps in-frame clones and lacks some. Found here are 77,000 or so clones, roughly 91% of them singletons; the top ten hold approximately 2%. The sample consisted of CD4+ or CD8+ T cells sorted from blood, taken in a trial of the OX40 agonist ivuxolimab. The receptors were gathered from an adult with an advanced solid tumor such as melanoma, head and neck, liver or kidney cancer.

CDR3 residues: CASSLAPLPTYEQYF. The CDR3 bases are TGCGCCAGCAGCTTGGCCCCGCTACCGACCTACGAGCAGTACTTC. The V call is TRBV5-1, the J call TRBJ2-7; D gene unclear. This CDR3 region has 15 residues. Deletions cut 0 bases from V and 2 bases from J, with 12 bases between. Germline values: CDR1 SGHRS, CDR2 YFSETQ.

The rearrangement uses TRBV23-1 and TRBJ1-2; D call uncertain. TRBV23-1 is labeled an ORF, and its function is uncertain. The CDR3 loop spans 15 amino acids. Trimming removed 3 bases from V and 6 bases from J, with 17 bases in between. Here the CDR3 reads CASSQAALSTHGYTF. CDR3 DNA: TGCGCCAGCAGTCAGGCAGCCCTATCGACCCATGGCTACACCTTC.

The chain recombines TRBV19 with TRBJ1-2; TRBD1 matches at 8 bases. This CDR3 region has 13 residues. V lost 6 bases, J lost 8 bases, and 8 bases stayed unmatched. Looked up from germline, CDR1 is LNHDA and CDR2 is SQIVND (reference sequence). The CDR3 loop reads CASRSPGGAGYTF. The DNA of the CDR3 is TGTGCCAGTAGATCTCCAGGGGGCGCGGGCTACACCTTC.

The chain joins TRBV18 to TRBJ2-7, with D possibly being TRBD2 (5 bases). This CDR3 contains 15 residues. Germline lookup yields CDR1 KGHSH and CDR2 LQKENI. V gave up 1 base and J gave up 1 base, with 11 bases separating them. The CDR3, as DNA: TGTGCCAGCTCACCACGGCTAGCCCTTTCCTACGAGCAGTACTTC. Protein: CASSPRLALSYEQYF.

V and J are TRBV11-2 and TRBJ2-6; unclear D gene. CDR3 length: 15 residues. CDR1 SGHAT and CDR2 FQNNGV come from the germline V gene. V was trimmed by 0 bases and J by 1 base, leaving 4 bases between them. CDR3 nucleotides: TGTGCCAGCAGCTTAGATGCATCTGGGGCCAACGTCCTGACTTTC. This encodes CASSLDASGANVLTF.

The chain links TRBV7-9 to TRBJ2-1; 9 bases line up with TRBD2. This CDR3 has 15 amino acids. V was pared by 2 bases and J by 6 bases, with 5 bases of the junction left unmatched. The germline V gene has CDR1 SEHNR and CDR2 FQNEAQ (reference sequence). CDR3 sequence (DNA): TGTGCCAGCAGCTTACAGCGGGGGGAGGTCAATGAGCAGTTCTTC. Translated, it gives CASSLQRGEVNEQFF.

This rearrangement joins TRBV7-2 to TRBJ2-7; D uncertain. The V end was cut by 6 bases, the J end by 2 bases, with 11 bases between. Looked up from germline, CDR1 is SGHTA and CDR2 is FQGNSA. The CDR3 loop spans 13 amino acids. CDR3 protein: CASSTVRTYEQYF. The CDR3 DNA reads as TGTGCCAGCAGTACGGTGAGAACCTACGAGCAGTACTTC.

V usage is TRBV9 and J usage is TRBJ2-7; D not certain. From germline, CDR1 is SGDLS and CDR2 YYNGEE. V was shortened by 3 bases and J by 4 bases, with 17 bases between the two germline ends. The CDR3 runs to 15 residues. CDR3 coding DNA: TGTGCCAGCAGCGCAAATGTTGGAGCGCGGTACGAGCAGTACTTC. The encoded protein is CASSANVGARYEQYF.

The gene calls are TRBV28 and TRBJ2-1; D is undetermined. Germline values: CDR1 MDHEN, CDR2 SYDVKM. The CDR3 consists of 15 residues. The ends were cut back, 2 bases at V and 5 bases at J, with 13 bases in the middle. CDR3 residues: CASSLMAILNNEQFF. The DNA for the CDR3 is TGTGCCAGCAGTTTAATGGCTATTCTGAACAATGAGCAGTTCTTC.

This chain links TRBV7-9 with TRBJ1-1, with 9 bases that match TRBD1. This CDR3 has 19 residues. J gave up 5 bases and V 1 base, and 17 bases lay outside the gene matches. The V gene's germline CDR1 is SEHNR and CDR2 FQNEAQ (reference sequence). The CDR3 reads CASSLGVLINRGLRTEAFF. The CDR3 region has the DNA TGTGCCAGCAGCTTAGGAGTGCTAATCAACAGGGGGCTCAGGACTGAAGCTTTCTTT.

To note about this clone: One end of the junction varies from germline; a read error may be responsible. The chain is built from TRBV7-7 and TRBJ2-1, with D possibly being TRBD2 (6 bases). Germline CDR1 is SSHAT and CDR2 is FNYEAQ (reference sequence). CDR3 length equals 13 residues. The CDR3 is CASSFQTGDEQFF. The CDR3 DNA is TGTGCTAGCAGCTTCCAGACGGGGGATGAGCAGTTCTTC.

This clone was observed a single time. The gene calls are TRBV4-2 and TRBJ2-7; 10 bases fit TRBD1. The V gene end was trimmed by 1 base and the J gene end by 5 bases; junction bases not matched to a gene: 5. Germline lookup yields CDR1 LGHNA and CDR2 YNFKEQ. The CDR3 totals 15 residues. The CDR3 DNA is TGTGCCAGCAGCCAAGGGGACAGGGGATTGGACGAGCAGTACTTC. This encodes CASSQGDRGLDEQYF.

The rearrangement uses TRBV18 and TRBJ2-5, with TRBD1 as a possible D gene (6 bases). Germline V CDR1 and CDR2: KGHSH, LQKENI. The CDR3 consists of 12 residues. V was cut by 6 bases and J by 5 bases, with 10 bases left in between. CDR3 DNA: TGTGCCAGCTCGCTGACAGGCGAGACCCAGTACTTC. This gives the protein CASSLTGETQYF.

V gene TRBV30 combines with J gene TRBJ1-2; TRBD1 matches 10 bases. V was clipped by 3 bases and J by 8 bases; unmatched bases: 6. This CDR3 comprises 13 residues. Germline V gene sequence: CDR1 GTSNPN, CDR2 SVGIG (reference sequence). CDR3 DNA sequence: TGTGCCTGGAGCAGGGACAGGGGCTACGGCTACACCTTC. It specifies CAWSRDRGYGYTF.

The V call is TRBV28, the J call TRBJ2-2; D gene unclear. Germline V CDR1 and CDR2: MDHEN, SYDVKM. The CDR3 loop spans 14 amino acids. V shed 6 bases and J shed 2 bases, with 10 bases lying between them. The CDR3 DNA follows: TGTGCCAGCAGCCCACACTCAAACACCGGGGAGCTGTTTTTT. Protein sequence: CASSPHSNTGELFF.

The chain carries TRBV19 and TRBJ2-3, with D hard to call. V was shortened by 5 bases and J by 4 bases, with 19 bases between the two germline ends. Germline-derived CDR1 and CDR2 are LNHDA and SQIVND (reference sequence). The CDR3 spans 16 residues. The CDR3 nucleotides read TGTGCCAGTAGTTCCCCCGCTGGCCCAAGAGCAGATACGCAGTATTTT. This sequence encodes CASSSPAGPRADTQYF. Variable domain in full (rest from reference TRBV19 and TRBJ2-3): DGGITQSPKYLFRKEGQNVTLSCEQNLNHDAMYWYRQDPGQGLRLIYYSQIVNDFQKGDIAEGYSVSREKKESFPLTVTSAQKNPTAFYLCASSSPAGPRADTQYFGPGTRLTVL.

Comments on this clone: The sample has other DNA sequences that encode this CDR3 too. This chain uses TRBV6-5 with TRBJ1-6; unclear D gene. Trimming removed 4 bases at V and 8 bases at J, with 18 bases between. The CDR3 loop spans 16 amino acids. Germline CDR1 reads MNHEY; CDR2 reads SVGAGI. The CDR3 coding sequence is TGTGCCAGCAGTTTCCTAACGGGATCCAGGTATTCACCCCTCCACTTT. Protein sequence: CASSFLTGSRYSPLHF.

V and J are TRBV7-2 and TRBJ2-7; D not certain. CDR1 and CDR2 (germline): SGHTA, FQGNSA. Trimming removed 5 bases at V and 0 bases at J, with 11 bases between. The CDR3 is 14 amino acids. The CDR3 reads CASSLTRSSYEQYF. The CDR3 nucleotides are TGTGCCAGCAGCCTGACTCGATCCTCCTACGAGCAGTACTTC.

V usage is TRBV5-1 and J usage is TRBJ2-2, with 14 bases matching TRBD2. The CDR3 spans 17 residues. Germline CDR1 reads SGHRS; CDR2 reads YFSETQ. The junction had 10 bases not matched to a gene; V was cut back by 4 bases and J by 8 bases. In nucleotides, the CDR3 is TGCGCCAGCAGCGGAGGGACTAGCGGGAGCTCGGGAGGGGAGCTGTTTTTT. Protein: CASSGGTSGSSGGELFF. Combining the CDR3 with reference TRBV5-1 and TRBJ2-2 gives the whole variable domain KAGVTQTPRYLIKTRGQQVTLSCSPISGHRSVSWYQQTPGQGLQFLFEYFSETQRNKGNFPGRFSGRQFSNSRSEMNVSTLELGDSALYLCASSGGTSGSSGGELFFGEGSRLTVL.

The chain carries TRBV6-1 and TRBJ2-1, with 14 bases aligning to TRBD2. The CDR3 spans 13 residues. Per the germline V gene, CDR1 is MNHNS and CDR2 is SASEGT. J was trimmed by 12 bases and V by 5 bases; bases with no gene match: 3. The chain's CDR3 is CASSPGTSGRQFF. In DNA, the CDR3 is TGTGCCAGCAGTCCCGGGACTAGCGGGAGGCAGTTCTTC.

The chain joins TRBV7-2 to TRBJ2-1, with 11 bases that match TRBD2. Germline V gives CDR1 SGHTA, CDR2 FQGNSA. V lost 8 bases to trimming and J lost 4 bases; unmatched junction nucleotides: 7. The length of the CDR3 is 15 residues. CDR3 sequence: CASGAGLAAYNEQFF. The CDR3 DNA is TGTGCCAGCGGTGCGGGACTAGCGGCATACAATGAGCAGTTCTTC.

This chain connects TRBV6-5 to TRBJ2-7; 11 bases are shared with TRBD2. The germline CDR1 and CDR2 sequences are MNHEY and SVGAGI. V lost 2 bases and J lost 3; bases outside the gene matches: 3. The CDR3 runs to 15 residues. CDR3 in amino acids: CASSYKTSGSYEQYF. The CDR3 bases are TGTGCCAGCAGTTACAAAACTAGCGGGAGCTACGAGCAGTACTTC.

V and J are TRBV18 and TRBJ1-3; D is unclear. The CDR3 consists of 16 residues. The V gene's germline CDR1 is KGHSH and CDR2 LQKENI. The V gene lost 1 base and the J gene lost 0 bases, with 10 bases spanning the gap. CDR3 coding DNA: TGTGCCAGCTCACCACAAGTGTCGTTCTCTGGAAACACCATATATTTT. Residues: CASSPQVSFSGNTIYF. Filled out from reference TRBV18 and TRBJ1-3, the complete variable domain reads NAGVMQNPRHLVRRRGQEARLRCSPMKGHSHVYWYRQLPEEGLKFMVYLQKENIIDESGMPKERFSAEFPKEGPSILRIQQVVRGDSAAYFCASSPQVSFSGNTIYFGEGSWLTVV.

The chain combines TRBV25-1 with TRBJ1-1; TRBD1 agrees at 7 bases. There are 15 residues in the CDR3. The trim removed 5 bases at V and 3 bases at J, leaving 9 bases unmatched. The germline V gene has CDR1 MGHDK and CDR2 SYGVNS. The CDR3 reads CASSPSIDRDTEAFF. The DNA of the CDR3 is TGTGCCAGCAGTCCATCTATTGACAGGGACACTGAAGCTTTCTTT.

This clone was seen more than once but under ten times. The J gene is TRBJ2-7, the V gene TRBV4-3; no clear D gene. V lost 1 base to trimming and J lost 6 bases, with 10 bases between them. Germline lookup yields CDR1 LGHNA and CDR2 YSLEER. The CDR3 length is 13 residues. CDR3 region: CASSQGFSTEQYF. The CDR3 nucleotides are TGCGCCAGCAGCCAAGGGTTCAGTACCGAGCAGTACTTC.

CDR3 sequence: CASSQGTRPEQYF. CDR3 DNA: TGTGCCAGTTCCCAAGGGACACGTCCGGAGCAGTACTTC. The rearrangement links TRBV6-1 to TRBJ2-7, with D maybe TRBD1 (6 bases). CDR3 size: 13 residues. The V end was cut by 9 bases, the J end by 7 bases, with 19 bases between. Germline V CDR1 and CDR2: MNHNS, SASEGT.